These 26 T cell receptor beta chains originate from one sample sequenced in a study of follicular helper T cells after annual influenza vaccination. The time point was: 2015-2016 season, 7 days after influenza vaccination. Clones were sequenced by immunoSEQ multiplex PCR, and TCRdb holds only the in-frame ones, with some missing. The data contain thousands of clones, 70% to 90% of them singletons. Sequences were derived from CXCR5+ CD38- circulating T follicular helper cells from blood, sampled 7 days after influenza vaccination. The sample's subset: circulating Tfh, non-naive CD4+CXCR5+PD-1+ (ICOS+CD38+ or ICOS-CD38-). The receptors derive from an adult who received the influenza vaccine.

The rearrangement links TRBV2 to TRBJ2-1, with 12 positions matching TRBD2. Per the germline V gene, CDR1 is SNHLY and CDR2 is FYNNEI. V shed 6 bases, J shed 4 bases, and the junction held 7 bases outside the gene matches. The CDR3 spans 16 residues. The CDR3 DNA reads as TGTGCCAGCAGCGCCCTAGCGGGAGGGTCTTACAATGAGCAGTTCTTC. Translating it yields CASSALAGGSYNEQFF.

The chain combines TRBV13 with TRBJ2-5; 8 nucleotides match TRBD1. Germline CDR1 reads PRHDT; CDR2 reads FYEKMQ (reference sequence). The junction had 4 bases not matched to a gene; V was cut back by 2 bases and J by 2 bases. The CDR3 consists of 15 residues. The CDR3 DNA reads as TGTGCCAGCAGCTTAAACAGGGGGATGCAAGAGACCCAGTACTTC. It encodes CASSLNRGMQETQYF.

J is TRBJ2-5 and V is TRBV28, with D possibly matching TRBD2 (5 bases). V lost 8 bases to trimming and J lost 2 bases, with 15 bases between them. This CDR3 contains 14 residues. Germline CDR1 is MDHEN and CDR2 is SYDVKM. The CDR3 reads CASSPAGMQETQYF. CDR3 DNA: TGTGCCAGCTCTCCCGCCGGGATGCAAGAGACCCAGTACTTC.

The chain uses TRBV5-1 and TRBJ1-1; weak D call: TRBD1 (5 bases). The CDR3 has 13 amino acids. V lost 4 bases and J lost 5, with 12 bases in between. Germline V gives CDR1 SGHRS, CDR2 YFSETQ. DNA of the CDR3: TGCGCCAGCAGCCTGCGGGGGGGAACTGAAGCTTTCTTT. It is translated as CASSLRGGTEAFF.

This clone was seen just once. The chain couples TRBV28 to TRBJ2-2, with 12 bases fitting TRBD2. Germline V lookup: CDR1 MDHEN, CDR2 SYDVKM. The ends lost 3 bases at V and 6 bases at J; junction bases unmatched: 14. The CDR3 sequence is 19 residues long. The CDR3 region is CASSLALAGGGRMPGELFF. The DNA of the CDR3 is TGTGCCAGCAGTTTGGCGCTAGCGGGAGGGGGGAGAATGCCCGGGGAGCTGTTTTTT.

This chain connects TRBV7-9 to TRBJ2-2, with D unresolved. This CDR3 is 12 amino acids long. Germline loops: CDR1 SEHNR, CDR2 FQNEAQ (reference sequence). V was cut by 5 bases and J by 2 bases, with 3 bases left in between. CDR3 nucleotides: TGTGCCAGCAGCCCCAACACCGGGGAGCTGTTTTTT. Encoded protein: CASSPNTGELFF.

This chain connects TRBV29-1 to TRBJ2-5; the match to TRBD2 covers 13 bases. The CDR3 runs to 15 residues. V lost 3 bases to trimming and J lost 4 bases; unmatched junction nucleotides: 5. Germline V CDR1 and CDR2: SQVTM, ANQGSEA. The CDR3 reads CSVDTSGRARETQYF. In DNA, the CDR3 is TGCAGCGTTGACACTAGCGGGAGGGCCCGAGAGACCCAGTACTTC.

The chain joins TRBV7-2 to TRBJ2-5; perhaps TRBD1 as D (6 bases). Germline-derived CDR1 and CDR2 are SGHTA and FQGNSA. This CDR3 is 14 amino acids long. V lost 5 bases, J lost 2 bases, and 12 bases lay in between. The CDR3 protein is CASSRDMGQETQYF. The DNA of the CDR3 is TGTGCCAGCAGCCGGGACATGGGACAAGAGACCCAGTACTTC.

This chain uses TRBV6-6 with TRBJ2-4; 9 positions match TRBD2. V trimming: 5 bases; J trimming: 3 bases; junction bases outside the gene matches: 5. This CDR3 comprises 15 residues. Germline CDR1 is MNHNY and CDR2 is SVGAGI (reference sequence). CDR3 coding DNA: TGTGCCAGCAGTCGGACTAGCGACCTCAAAAACATTCAGTACTTC. Encoded protein: CASSRTSDLKNIQYF.

The gene calls are TRBV19 and TRBJ2-5, with D perhaps matching TRBD1 (6 bases). This CDR3 has 14 residues. Germline V lookup: CDR1 LNHDA, CDR2 SQIVND (reference sequence). V was shortened by 1 base and J by 7 bases, with 13 bases between the two germline ends. The CDR3 protein is CASSIVAGEGTQYF. CDR3 DNA sequence: TGTGCCAGTAGTATAGTGGCAGGGGAAGGGACCCAGTACTTC.

The rearrangement uses TRBV29-1 and TRBJ2-1; 11 bases align to TRBD2. Germline V gene sequence: CDR1 SQVTM, CDR2 ANQGSEA. Trimming at V came to 4 bases and at J to 7 bases, leaving 6 bases not matched to a gene. The CDR3 is 14 amino acids. The CDR3 DNA is TGCAGCGTTGGTCTAGCGGGAGGCTGGAATGAGCAGTTCTTC. It encodes CSVGLAGGWNEQFF.

J is TRBJ1-3 and V is TRBV6-6; D possibly corresponds to TRBD1 (6 bases). V was cut by 6 bases and J by 3 bases, with 6 bases left in between. Germline CDR1 is MNHNY and CDR2 is SVGAGI (reference sequence). The length of the CDR3 is 12 residues. Here the CDR3 DNA reads TGTGCCAGCAGGGACAGTGGAAACACCATATATTTT. It specifies CASRDSGNTIYF.

This chain links TRBV11-3 with TRBJ2-1; the D gene is possibly TRBD2 (6 bases). CDR1 is SGHNT, CDR2 YENEEA, per germline. The length of the CDR3 is 13 residues. Trimming cost V 5 bases and J 6 bases, with 11 bases left between them. CDR3 coding DNA: TGTGCCAGCAGCGAGTTCGGGGGCAATGAGCAGTTCTTC. It codes for CASSEFGGNEQFF.

The rearrangement uses TRBV4-3 and TRBJ1-1, with D possibly matching TRBD1 (5 bases). The V gene's germline CDR1 is LGHNA and CDR2 YSLEER. This CDR3 spans 13 amino acids. The V end lost 4 bases, the J end lost 3 bases, and 9 bases lay between the germline ends. Written as DNA, the CDR3 is TGCGCCAGCAGCCGCCGGGGGGACACTGAAGCTTTCTTT. Protein product: CASSRRGDTEAFF.

The CDR3 DNA follows: TGTGCCTGGATCTCTAGCGGGAGAGGTGAGCAGTTCTTC. It yields the protein CAWISSGRGEQFF. The rearrangement links TRBV30 to TRBJ2-1; TRBD2 aligns across 10 bases. Unmatched junction bases numbered 6, after V lost 4 bases and J lost 9 bases. Germline CDR1 is GTSNPN and CDR2 is SVGIG (reference sequence). This CDR3 contains 13 residues.

V gene TRBV29-1 combines with J gene TRBJ2-3; the match to TRBD2 covers 9 bases. Germline V gene data show CDR1 as SQVTM and CDR2 as ANQGSEA. This CDR3 contains 13 residues. CDR3 sequence reads: CTLAGEGVDTQYF. The CDR3 nucleotides are TGCACCTTAGCGGGAGAGGGGGTAGATACGCAGTATTTT.

The chain combines TRBV18 with TRBJ1-3; no clear D gene. The germline gives CDR1 KGHSH, CDR2 LQKENI. V was cut by 5 bases and J by 4 bases, with 18 bases left in between. The CDR3 totals 16 residues. The CDR3 sequence: CASSKDVGLDGNTIYF. CDR3 in DNA: TGTGCCAGCTCAAAGGATGTGGGTCTGGACGGAAACACCATATATTTT.

The V gene is TRBV5-1, the J gene TRBJ2-2, with 7 bases that match TRBD1. V was pared by 4 bases and J by 3 bases, with 3 bases of the junction left unmatched. The CDR3 sequence is 14 residues long. Germline V gene sequence: CDR1 SGHRS, CDR2 YFSETQ. As DNA, the CDR3 is TGCGCCAGCAGCATCACAGGGGACACCGGGGAGCTGTTTTTT. Protein sequence: CASSITGDTGELFF. Full variable domain (outside the CDR3, taken from reference TRBV5-1 and TRBJ2-2): KAGVTQTPRYLIKTRGQQVTLSCSPISGHRSVSWYQQTPGQGLQFLFEYFSETQRNKGNFPGRFSGRQFSNSRSEMNVSTLELGDSALYLCASSITGDTGELFFGEGSRLTVL.

This sequence joins TRBV11-3 and TRBJ2-2; the match to TRBD1 covers 10 bases. This CDR3 is 16 amino acids long. Germline CDR1 SGHNT, CDR2 YENEEA. J was trimmed by 6 bases and V by 5 bases; bases with no gene match: 9. CDR3 protein: CASSQGGTGVSGELFF. CDR3 DNA: TGTGCCAGCAGCCAGGGGGGGACAGGGGTCTCCGGGGAGCTGTTTTTT.

The chain is built from TRBV29-1 and TRBJ1-2; a possible D gene is TRBD1 (5 bases). There are 13 residues in the CDR3. Per the germline V gene, CDR1 is SQVTM and CDR2 is ANQGSEA. V lost 7 bases and J lost 4, with 16 bases in between. For the CDR3, the DNA is TGCAGCGCCCAAGGGTTTGGGGGCTATGGCTACACCTTC. Its translation is CSAQGFGGYGYTF.

This chain uses TRBV5-6 with TRBJ2-2; D unresolved. The germline V gene encodes CDR1 SGHDT and CDR2 YYEEEE. This CDR3 has 12 amino acids. V dropped 2 bases and J dropped 4 bases, with 3 bases sitting between them. DNA for the CDR3: TGTGCCAGCAGCTTTGGCACCGGGGAGCTGTTTTTT. Amino acid sequence: CASSFGTGELFF.

This clone appeared a few times. The rearrangement uses TRBV5-1 and TRBJ2-7; D possibly matches TRBD1 or TRBD2 (5 bases each). The CDR3 extends over 15 amino acids. Germline-derived CDR1 and CDR2 are SGHRS and YFSETQ. Trimming pared 2 bases from V and 3 bases from J, leaving 15 bases between. The CDR3 loop reads CASSFGWGSGYEQYF. As DNA, the CDR3 is TGCGCCAGCAGCTTCGGATGGGGGAGCGGCTACGAGCAGTACTTC.

The V gene is TRBV5-6, the J gene TRBJ1-3; possible D gene TRBD1, 5 bases. V was cut by 4 bases and J by 4 bases, with 9 bases left in between. The CDR3 is made up of 13 amino acids. Germline-derived CDR1 and CDR2 are SGHDT and YYEEEE. The CDR3 DNA sequence: TGTGCCAGCAGCCAGCAGGGAGGAAACACCATATATTTT. It codes for CASSQQGGNTIYF. Combining the CDR3 with reference TRBV5-6 and TRBJ1-3 gives the whole variable domain DAGVTQSPTHLIKTRGQQVTLRCSPKSGHDTVSWYQQALGQGPQFIFQYYEEEERQRGNFPDRFSGHQFPNYSSELNVNALLLGDSALYLCASSQQGGNTIYFGEGSWLTVV.

The rearrangement uses TRBV5-1 and TRBJ1-1, with 9 bases lining up with TRBD1. The CDR3 has 15 amino acids. CDR1 and CDR2 (germline): SGHRS, YFSETQ. Trimming cost V 5 bases and J 0 bases; bases outside gene matches: 5. CDR3 residues: CASRGGQGMNTEAFF. CDR3 in DNA: TGCGCCAGCAGGGGCGGACAGGGGATGAACACTGAAGCTTTCTTT.

The chain employs TRBV29-1 and TRBJ1-2; the D gene is possibly TRBD1 (5 bases). Germline-derived CDR1 and CDR2 are SQVTM and ANQGSEA. V lost 4 bases to trimming and J lost 8 bases, with 23 bases between them. The CDR3 runs to 15 residues. CDR3 region: CSVVKEMGPPRGYTF. CDR3 DNA sequence: TGCAGCGTTGTCAAAGAAATGGGACCTCCCCGAGGCTACACCTTC.

V and J are TRBV21-1 and TRBJ2-5; the DNA was not compared with TRBD2, the D call given in the table. TRBV21-1 is a pseudogene locus. The CDR3 totals 10 residues. The CDR3 DNA reads as TGTGCCAGTCCCCGGGAGACCCAGTACTTC. Its protein is CASPRETQYF.